The 15 T cell receptor beta chains listed next were all sequenced from one sample in a study of read filtering for tumor transcriptome and immune sequencing. From around 0.4 ug of RNA, a library with molecular barcoded alpha/delta and beta/gamma adaptors was made. A single record per CDR3 protein comes from TCRdb applying MiXCR to the reads. This repertoire shows 85,000 to 100,000 distinct CDR3 sequences, around a fifth found once; its top ten account for roughly 10%. The sequenced material came from a population of CD138-negative cells sorted from bone marrow. These receptors were collected from a donor aged 40 or over with multiple myeloma.

The V gene is TRBV24-1, the J gene TRBJ2-3; perhaps D is TRBD1 or TRBD2 (6 bases each). The CDR3 has 17 residues. The germline V and J ends were trimmed by 3 bases and 2 bases, with 17 bases remaining between them. Germline values: CDR1 KGHDR, CDR2 SFDVKD. The CDR3 is CATSDHKPGAFTDTQYF. CDR3 nucleotides: TGTGCCACCAGTGATCATAAGCCGGGGGCCTTCACAGATACGCAGTATTTT.

This clonotype was picked up many times. V gene TRBV7-8 combines with J gene TRBJ2-1; 8 positions agree with TRBD2. The CDR3 sequence is 18 residues long. The germline gives CDR1 SGHVS, CDR2 FQNEAQ. Losses at the gene ends were 5 bases for V and 1 base for J; bases not matched to a gene: 13. Here the CDR3 DNA reads TGTGCCAGCAGCACCCCCGGTGAGCGGGGGAGATCCTACAATGAGCAGTTCTTC. Its protein product is CASSTPGERGRSYNEQFF.

In its sample, this clonotype was seen many times. The chain uses TRBV11-2 and TRBJ2-5; D remains ambiguous. V dropped 2 bases and J dropped 0 bases, with 10 bases sitting between them. The CDR3 is made up of 15 amino acids. CDR1 is SGHAT, CDR2 FQNNGV, per germline. As DNA, the CDR3 is TGTGCCAGCAGCTTAACTTCTTTCTACCAAGAGACCCAGTACTTC. Protein product: CASSLTSFYQETQYF.

This clonotype has a count of ten or more. This sequence joins TRBV3-1 and TRBJ1-5; a possible D gene is TRBD1 (5 bases). The CDR3 has 14 amino acids. V lost 1 base, J lost 7 bases, and 11 bases lay in between. Per the germline V gene, CDR1 is LGHDT and CDR2 is YNNKEL (reference sequence). In DNA, the CDR3 is TGTGCCAGCAGCCAAGGTTTGGGGGTACAGCCCCAGCATTTT. This translates into CASSQGLGVQPQHF.

This clonotype was recorded many times. The chain employs TRBV11-2 and TRBJ2-1, with TRBD1 matching over 7 bases. Germline V gives CDR1 SGHAT, CDR2 FQNNGV. This CDR3 has 16 residues. V lost 5 bases and J lost 3; bases outside the gene matches: 10. CDR3 protein: CASSPGTALNYNEQFF. The CDR3 DNA is TGTGCCAGCAGCCCAGGGACAGCTTTAAACTACAATGAGCAGTTCTTC.

V is TRBV10-3 and J is TRBJ2-3; possibly TRBD2 for D (6 bases). CDR1 and CDR2 (germline): ENHRY, SYGVKD. Trimming left V 0 bases short and J 7 bases short, with 11 bases between. CDR3 length: 14 residues. CDR3 protein: CAISESSGEHTQYF. CDR3 DNA sequence: TGTGCCATCAGTGAGTCGTCGGGGGAGCATACGCAGTATTTT.

This clonotype showed up many times. The chain couples TRBV20-1 to TRBJ2-1; D is unclear. The CDR3 loop spans 15 amino acids. Germline lookup yields CDR1 DFQATT and CDR2 SNEGSKA (reference sequence). V was pared by 1 base and J by 0 bases, with 10 bases between. CDR3 in DNA: TGCAGTGCTAGAGCCCTTCGGGCCTCCTACAATGAGCAGTTCTTC. Translation gives CSARALRASYNEQFF.

This clonotype was seen repeatedly, ten times or more. The chain combines TRBV5-4 with TRBJ2-3, with D perhaps matching TRBD1 or TRBD2 (7 bases each). Germline values: CDR1 SGHNT, CDR2 YYREEE (reference sequence). The CDR3 sequence is 14 residues long. Trimming pared 6 bases from V and 3 bases from J, leaving 14 bases between. CDR3 in amino acids: CASNSGGATDTQYF. The CDR3 DNA follows: TGTGCCAGCAACTCAGGGGGGGCTACAGATACGCAGTATTTT. Based on the CDR3 plus reference TRBV5-4 and TRBJ2-3, the full variable domain is ETGVTQSPTHLIKTRGQQVTLRCSSQSGHNTVSWYQQALGQGPQFIFQYYREEENGRGNFPPRFSGLQFPNYSSELNVNALELDDSALYLCASNSGGATDTQYFGPGTRLTVL.

This clonotype occurred many times. This rearrangement joins TRBV5-1 to TRBJ2-2; weak D call: TRBD1 (6 bases). CDR1 and CDR2 from the germline V gene are SGHRS and YFSETQ. This CDR3 is built from 14 residues. Between the trimmed V and J ends, which lost 4 bases and 3 bases, there was a span of 10 bases. The CDR3 DNA reads as TGCGCCAGCAGCCGACAGGATTACACCGGGGAGCTGTTTTTT. Its translation is CASSRQDYTGELFF.

A single count supports this clonotype. This may come from a read error, since a much larger clone is one base off. The CDR3 DNA follows: TGCAGTGCGCCTACAGGGGGCAGGATGAACACTGAAGCTTTCTTT. Translated, it gives CSAPTGGRMNTEAFF. V and J are TRBV20-1 and TRBJ1-1, with 9 bases aligning to TRBD1. The CDR3 runs to 15 residues. Per germline, CDR1 DFQATT and CDR2 SNEGSKA (reference sequence). Trimming cost V 6 bases and J 0 bases; bases outside gene matches: 8.

V gene TRBV14 combines with J gene TRBJ2-5; 8 bases fit TRBD2. Germline V gives CDR1 SGHDN, CDR2 FVKESK. The ends lost 4 bases at V and 0 bases at J; junction bases unmatched: 10. The CDR3 runs to 17 residues. The DNA of the CDR3 is TGTGCCAGCAGCCCAACGGCCGGGACTAGGAACCAAGAGACCCAGTACTTC. This gives the protein CASSPTAGTRNQETQYF.

This clonotype occurred a few times. A far larger clone is a single base away, which makes a read error likely. The gene calls are TRBV6-5 and TRBJ2-1; D unclear. The CDR3 is 15 residues long. The germline gives CDR1 MNHEY, CDR2 SVGAGI. CDR3 sequence: CASSDRVWSYDEQFF. As DNA, the CDR3 is TGTGCCAGCAGTGATCGGGTATGGTCCTACGATGAGCAGTTCTTC.

This clonotype has at least ten counts. This rearrangement joins TRBV7-9 to TRBJ1-1; D remains unclear. The germline CDR1 and CDR2 sequences are SEHNR and FQNEAQ (reference sequence). The V end lost 5 bases, the J end lost 4 bases, and 8 bases lay between the germline ends. This CDR3 is built from 12 residues. CDR3 amino acids: CASSRPSTEAFF. The CDR3 DNA is TGTGCCAGCAGCCGACCCTCCACTGAAGCTTTCTTT.

The J gene is TRBJ1-5, the V gene TRBV10-2; no reliable D call. Deletions cut 4 bases from V and 6 bases from J, with 10 bases between. CDR3 length: 13 residues. CDR1 and CDR2 from the germline V gene are WSHSY and SAAADI. The CDR3 spells CASSGGTVQPQHF. In nucleotides, the CDR3 is TGCGCCAGCAGTGGGGGTACGGTTCAGCCCCAGCATTTT.

This clonotype was counted many times. The V call is TRBV4-1, the J call TRBJ1-4; TRBD1 aligns across 9 bases. The CDR3 has 14 residues. V was pared by 4 bases and J by 4 bases, with 1 base of the junction left unmatched. In germline, CDR1 is MGHRA, CDR2 YSYEKL. The CDR3 region has the DNA TGCGCCAGCAGCCCGGGACAGGGTAATGAAAAACTGTTTTTT. This translates into CASSPGQGNEKLFF.